The rows below give T cell receptor beta chains drawn from one sample of a study of persistence of HIV-infected CD4 T cells. Some clones are missing from TCRdb's copy, which holds only in-frame ones; the method was immunoSEQ multiplex PCR. In the table there are 15,000 to 20,000 clones, about two thirds of which are singletons. No antigen is known for these receptors. Sequences were derived from CD4+ T cells sorted from PBMCs after roughly 20-hour stimulation, sampled from a patient who received antiretroviral therapy. Receptor source: an adult woman with HIV who was CMV-seropositive. The CDR3 runs from the conserved cysteine through the conserved F or W. Fields, in order: D gene, clone size, J gene, V gene, CDR3 DNA, CDR3 protein. The D gene is left open where the match is weak. Size values are once, few and many counts, or a class for expanded clones, and some rows have none.

D gene: NA
clone size: NA
J gene: TRBJ1-1
V gene: TRBV28
CDR3 DNA: TGTGCCAGCAGTTTCAAGGGTGGGAACACTGAAGCTTTCTTT
CDR3 protein: CASSFKGGNTEAFF

D gene: NA
clone size: NA
J gene: TRBJ2-5
V gene: TRBV7-3
CDR3 DNA: TGTGCCAGCAGCTTAGGGCCGCAAGAGACCCAGTACTTC
CDR3 protein: CASSLGPQETQYF

D gene: NA
clone size: NA
J gene: TRBJ1-6
V gene: TRBV7-2
CDR3 DNA: TGTGCCAGCAGGTTCGGGGGGGGCGTTAGTAATAATTCACCCCTCCACTTT
CDR3 protein: CASRFGGGVSNNSPLHF

D gene: NA
clone size: NA
J gene: TRBJ1-2
V gene: TRBV29-1
CDR3 DNA: TGCAGCGTTGGAGACACGAACTATGGCTACACCTTC
CDR3 protein: CSVGDTNYGYTF

D gene: TRBD2
clone size: NA
J gene: TRBJ2-1
V gene: TRBV7-3
CDR3 DNA: TGTGCCAGCAGCTTATCCGGACTAGCGGGGAGAATCGATGAGCAGTTCTTC
CDR3 protein: CASSLSGLAGRIDEQFF

D gene: NA
clone size: few
J gene: TRBJ1-3
V gene: TRBV7-3
CDR3 DNA: TGTGCCAGCAGCTTAACAGGGGGTAACTCTGGAAACACCATATATTTT
CDR3 protein: CASSLTGGNSGNTIYF

D gene: TRBD1
clone size: few
J gene: TRBJ1-2
V gene: TRBV5-1
CDR3 DNA: TGCGCCAGCAGCTTGACCGTGACAGGGGGCGGCTATGGCTACACCTTC
CDR3 protein: CASSLTVTGGGYGYTF

D gene: NA
clone size: NA
J gene: TRBJ2-1
V gene: TRBV9
CDR3 DNA: TGTGCCAGCAGCGTTCGGCAGGGAAATATCTATGAGCAGTTCTTC
CDR3 protein: CASSVRQGNIYEQFF

D gene: NA
clone size: few
J gene: TRBJ2-5
V gene: TRBV19
CDR3 DNA: TGTGCCAGTAGTATTCTAGGCTTGGAAGAGACCCAGTACTTC
CDR3 protein: CASSILGLEETQYF

D gene: TRBD1
clone size: NA
J gene: TRBJ2-3
V gene: TRBV24-1
CDR3 DNA: TGTGCCACGGGTGACAGGGGACGGGGCACAGATACGCAGTATTTT
CDR3 protein: CATGDRGRGTDTQYF

D gene: NA
clone size: NA
J gene: TRBJ1-2
V gene: TRBV7-2
CDR3 DNA: TGTGCCAGCAGCTTAGTGGCCAACTATGGCTACACCTTC
CDR3 protein: CASSLVANYGYTF

D gene: NA
clone size: NA
J gene: TRBJ1-6
V gene: TRBV5-4
CDR3 DNA: TGTGCCAGCAGCCCCCGGGGTAGTAACGATAATTCACCCCTCCACTTT
CDR3 protein: CASSPRGSNDNSPLHF

D gene: NA
clone size: NA
J gene: TRBJ1-1
V gene: TRBV27
CDR3 DNA: TGTGCCAGCGGCGCGGCTTGGGACACTGAAGCTTTCTTT
CDR3 protein: CASGAAWDTEAFF

D gene: TRBD1
clone size: NA
J gene: TRBJ2-1
V gene: TRBV15
CDR3 DNA: TGTGCCACCAGCAGCGGACAGGGGGGCTACAATGAGCAGTTCTTC
CDR3 protein: CATSSGQGGYNEQFF

D gene: TRBD2
clone size: few
J gene: TRBJ2-2
V gene: TRBV6-4
CDR3 DNA: TGTGCCAGCAGTGGCCTCCCCCGGGGGGAGGCCGGGGAGCTGTTTTTT
CDR3 protein: CASSGLPRGEAGELFF

D gene: NA
clone size: few
J gene: TRBJ2-1
V gene: TRBV19
CDR3 DNA: TGTGCCACCGCCCAGAATGCTGAGCAGTTCTTC
CDR3 protein: CATAQNAEQFF

D gene: NA
clone size: NA
J gene: TRBJ1-1
V gene: TRBV19
CDR3 DNA: TGTGCCAGTAGTATGACAGGGAACACTGAAGCTTTCTTT
CDR3 protein: CASSMTGNTEAFF

D gene: TRBD2
clone size: once
J gene: TRBJ2-3
V gene: TRBV11-3
CDR3 DNA: TGTGCCAGCAGCGCCCGAACCGGGACTAGCGGGGGTCGTGTAGATACGCAGTATTTT
CDR3 protein: CASSARTGTSGGRVDTQYF

D gene: NA
clone size: NA
J gene: TRBJ2-6
V gene: TRBV2
CDR3 DNA: TGTGCCAGCAACTTCGGGGCCAACGTCCTGACTTTC
CDR3 protein: CASNFGANVLTF

D gene: NA
clone size: NA
J gene: TRBJ1-6
V gene: TRBV9
CDR3 DNA: TGTGCCAGCAGCGTAGCTACTTTAAGTCCCCTCCACTTT
CDR3 protein: CASSVATLSPLHF

D gene: NA
clone size: NA
J gene: TRBJ2-2
V gene: TRBV7-6
CDR3 DNA: TGTGCCAGCAGCTTAAATGCACACGGGGAGCTGTTTTTT
CDR3 protein: CASSLNAHGELFF

D gene: NA
clone size: NA
J gene: TRBJ1-2
V gene: TRBV10-3
CDR3 DNA: TGTGCCATCAGTGAAGGACAGAACTATGGCTACACCTTC
CDR3 protein: CAISEGQNYGYTF

D gene: TRBD1
clone size: NA
J gene: TRBJ1-2
V gene: TRBV6-1
CDR3 DNA: TGTGCCAGCAGTGATACCGGGACAGGGGGCTGGTATGGCTACACCTTC
CDR3 protein: CASSDTGTGGWYGYTF

D gene: TRBD2
clone size: once
J gene: TRBJ2-1
V gene: TRBV3-1/TRBV3-2
CDR3 DNA: TGTGCCAGCAGCCGTAGCGGGGGGACGGGAAATGAGCAGTTCTTC
CDR3 protein: CASSRSGGTGNEQFF

D gene: NA
clone size: few
J gene: TRBJ2-1
V gene: TRBV5-1
CDR3 DNA: TGCGCCAGCAGCTACCAACTAGCCTATGAGCAGTTCTTC
CDR3 protein: CASSYQLAYEQFF

D gene: TRBD1
clone size: NA
J gene: TRBJ1-5
V gene: TRBV6-5
CDR3 DNA: TGTGCCAGCAGTCCTACAGGGGCGAGGCCCCAGCATTTT
CDR3 protein: CASSPTGARPQHF

D gene: NA
clone size: NA
J gene: TRBJ1-2
V gene: TRBV7-2
CDR3 DNA: TGTGCCAGCAGCAGCCCGCAGGGAGGCTATGGCTACACCTTC
CDR3 protein: CASSSPQGGYGYTF

D gene: NA
clone size: NA
J gene: TRBJ1-5
V gene: TRBV6-5
CDR3 DNA: TGTGCCAGCAGCCTTCGGGGAGGCAATCAGCCCCAGCATTTT
CDR3 protein: CASSLRGGNQPQHF

D gene: NA
clone size: NA
J gene: TRBJ1-1
V gene: TRBV12-1
CDR3 DNA: TGTGCCAGCAGCTTTGAGAGGGGCGCAATGAACACTGAAGCTTTCTTT
CDR3 protein: CASSFERGAMNTEAFF

D gene: NA
clone size: NA
J gene: TRBJ1-1
V gene: TRBV5-6
CDR3 DNA: TGTGCCAGCAGCCTCCGGGAGACCAAATTGAACACTGAAGCTTTCTTT
CDR3 protein: CASSLRETKLNTEAFF

D gene: NA
clone size: NA
J gene: TRBJ1-3
V gene: TRBV7-3
CDR3 DNA: TGTGCCAGCAGCTTAATGCGGGGAAACACCATATATTTT
CDR3 protein: CASSLMRGNTIYF

D gene: NA
clone size: NA
J gene: TRBJ1-3
V gene: TRBV10-3
CDR3 DNA: TGTGCCATCAGTGAAAGACCGCGAAACTCTGGAAACACCATATATTTT
CDR3 protein: CAISERPRNSGNTIYF

D gene: TRBD1
clone size: once
J gene: TRBJ2-3
V gene: TRBV3-1/TRBV3-2
CDR3 DNA: TGTGCCAGCAGCCAAGAGTGGACAGGGATGCAGTATTTT
CDR3 protein: CASSQEWTGMQYF

D gene: TRBD2
clone size: NA
J gene: TRBJ2-1
V gene: TRBV7-2
CDR3 DNA: TGTGCCAGCAGCTTGACTAGCGGAACTACGCTGGAGCAGTTCTTC
CDR3 protein: CASSLTSGTTLEQFF

D gene: TRBD1
clone size: NA
J gene: TRBJ1-2
V gene: TRBV5-1
CDR3 DNA: TGCGCCAGCAGACCACAGGGGGCGGGTAACTATGGCTACACCTTC
CDR3 protein: CASRPQGAGNYGYTF

D gene: NA
clone size: medium-sized
J gene: TRBJ1-2
V gene: TRBV6-5
CDR3 DNA: TGTGCCGTTATTGGGCAGGGCCTGATAGGCTACACCTTC
CDR3 protein: CAVIGQGLIGYTF

D gene: NA
clone size: once
J gene: TRBJ1-1
V gene: TRBV4-1
CDR3 DNA: TGCGCCAGCAGCCAAGACAGGGCTAAAACTGAAGCTTTCTTT
CDR3 protein: CASSQDRAKTEAFF

D gene: TRBD2
clone size: NA
J gene: TRBJ2-3
V gene: TRBV7-2
CDR3 DNA: TGTGCCAGCAGCTTAGGGGGAGCGGGGGGCAATACGCAGTATTTT
CDR3 protein: CASSLGGAGGNTQYF

D gene: NA
clone size: few
J gene: TRBJ1-1
V gene: TRBV5-6
CDR3 DNA: TGTGCCAGCAGCTCACTCAGGCGGGCTGACACTGAAGCTTTCTTT
CDR3 protein: CASSSLRRADTEAFF

D gene: NA
clone size: NA
J gene: TRBJ2-3
V gene: TRBV5-1
CDR3 DNA: TGCGCCAGCAGCAAGTCCAGGGGTTCAGATACGCAGTATTTT
CDR3 protein: CASSKSRGSDTQYF

D gene: NA
clone size: once
J gene: TRBJ2-4
V gene: TRBV5-5
CDR3 DNA: TGTGCCAGCCACGATCCAGGGCAGGCCACGGACATTCAGTACTTC
CDR3 protein: CASHDPGQATDIQYF

D gene: NA
clone size: NA
J gene: TRBJ2-2
V gene: TRBV5-1
CDR3 DNA: TGCGCCAGCAGTTTGTACGTGAATCCAGCCCTCGGGGAGCTGTTTTTT
CDR3 protein: CASSLYVNPALGELFF

D gene: NA
clone size: NA
J gene: TRBJ1-1
V gene: TRBV6-6
CDR3 DNA: TGTGCCAGCAGTGCCGATACTGCGGGTGGGAAAGCTTTCTTT
CDR3 protein: CASSADTAGGKAFF

D gene: NA
clone size: NA
J gene: TRBJ2-7
V gene: TRBV2
CDR3 DNA: TGTGCCAGCAGGCCGGGAAGCCGAAACGAGCAGTACTTC
CDR3 protein: CASRPGSRNEQYF

D gene: NA
clone size: few
J gene: TRBJ1-1
V gene: TRBV12-3/TRBV12-4
CDR3 DNA: TGTGCCAGCAGTATACAGGCAAACACTGAAGCTTTCTTT
CDR3 protein: CASSIQANTEAFF

D gene: NA
clone size: NA
J gene: TRBJ1-5
V gene: TRBV19
CDR3 DNA: TGTGCCAGTAGTATAGGGTCAGAGTACAATCAGCCCCAGCATTTT
CDR3 protein: CASSIGSEYNQPQHF

D gene: NA
clone size: NA
J gene: TRBJ1-1
V gene: TRBV30
CDR3 DNA: TGTGCCTGGAGTAGTCAGGGGCGAGGGGCTGAAGCTTTCTTT
CDR3 protein: CAWSSQGRGAEAFF

D gene: TRBD2
clone size: NA
J gene: TRBJ2-1
V gene: TRBV7-2
CDR3 DNA: TGTGCCAGCAGCTTAGACAGCGGGGCCAACTACAATGAGCAGTTCTTC
CDR3 protein: CASSLDSGANYNEQFF

D gene: NA
clone size: NA
J gene: TRBJ1-5
V gene: TRBV12-5
CDR3 DNA: TGTGCTAGTGTCTCGGAGGGGTCCAGCAATCAGCCCCAGCATTTT
CDR3 protein: CASVSEGSSNQPQHF

D gene: TRBD1
clone size: NA
J gene: TRBJ1-5
V gene: TRBV12-5
CDR3 DNA: TGTGCTAGTGGTTTGCCCACCGGCGGGACAGGGAGCAGCAATCAGCCCCAGCATTTT
CDR3 protein: CASGLPTGGTGSSNQPQHF

D gene: NA
clone size: NA
J gene: TRBJ1-5
V gene: TRBV4-1
CDR3 DNA: TGCGCCAGCAGCCAAGGATATAGCAATCAGCCCCAGCATTTT
CDR3 protein: CASSQGYSNQPQHF

D gene: NA
clone size: NA
J gene: TRBJ1-1
V gene: TRBV19
CDR3 DNA: TGTGCCAGTAGTATCAACACTGAAGCTTTCTTT
CDR3 protein: CASSINTEAFF

D gene: TRBD2
clone size: NA
J gene: TRBJ2-5
V gene: TRBV9
CDR3 DNA: TGTGCCAGCAGCGTAGACGGGGGGGCCGGTATCCGAGAGACCCAGTACTTC
CDR3 protein: CASSVDGGAGIRETQYF